This record covers a single T cell receptor beta chain. Its antigen is not known. 13 Jbeta primers and 60 Vbeta primers were used for the PCR. The table came from immunoSEQ multiplex PCR; TCRdb's copy has only in-frame clones and leaves some out. The data show about 96,000 clones, under 85% seen once. This specimen comes from a study of cytomegalovirus exposure and HLA in healthy donors. General study findings and limits: Cytomegalovirus-associated TCR beta chains were listed, numbering roughly 150. V- and J-gene trimming of TCR beta was linked (in a later analysis) to a missense DCLRE1C variant. A cluster of highly shared sequence variants was likely a sequencing artifact. Rates of TCR association differed by HLA locus in a later analysis, with DRB1 highest and HLA-C lowest.

The source material was PBMCs. This receptor was taken from a man aged 30 to 45 in good health and CMV-seronegative.

This CDR3 reads CASSQPGQGLVTVDYEQYF. Written as DNA, the CDR3 is TGTGCCAGCAGCCAACCGGGACAGGGGTTAGTAACTGTAGACTACGAGCAGTACTTC. V is TRBV11-3 and J is TRBJ2-7; TRBD1 agrees at 10 bases. The CDR3 is made up of 19 amino acids. V lost 5 bases, J lost 3 bases, and 19 bases stayed unmatched. Germline V CDR1 and CDR2: SGHNT, YENEEA.